Detailed here is one TCR beta chain. Its antigen remains unknown. The record originates from a study of regulatory and conventional T cells in RAG deficiency. Sequencing used immunoSEQ multiplex PCR; TCRdb keeps in-frame clones, though not all of them. The sample lists 30,000 to 40,000 clones; 60% to 85% were seen once. Blood CD4+ CD25-low CD127-high conventional T cells supplied the genomic DNA template. The study's findings and limits: Patient subsets had shorter CDR3s; Omenn Treg-Tconv overlap exceeded 85%. Sorted Omenn CD25-high CD127-low cells may not be bona fide Tregs.

CDR3 length: 12 residues. Looked up from germline, CDR1 is LNHDA and CDR2 is SQIVND (reference sequence). The V gene lost 3 bases and the J gene lost 5 bases, with 7 bases spanning the gap. This same sample was also part of a study on regulatory T cells. From that study: Amplification used 52 TRBV primers and 13 TRBJ primers. In patients, unique TRB V-J pairs were restricted and V/J usage skewed, especially in Tregs.

The genes are TRBV19 and TRBJ2-5; D is uncertain. The sequencing input was CD4+ effector T cells sorted from blood. The TCR originated in a human donor in good health. The CDR3 DNA follows: TGTGCCAGTAGTATTGGCGGCGAGACCCAGTACTTC. This codes for CASSIGGETQYF.